This note documents a single T cell receptor beta chain sequence. The antigen is not known. This entry comes from a study of cytomegalovirus exposure and HLA in healthy donors. Study context: Early release data held some 79 million unique TCRs from HLA-typed donors. Overall study findings and caveats: Sequence variants that were highly shared formed a cluster that was likely a sequencing artifact.

With 0 bases removed from V and 4 bases from J, the gap between germline ends came to 15 bases. CDR3 length equals 17 residues. 13 Jbeta primers and 60 Vbeta primers were used for the PCR. Repertoires were generated with immunoSEQ multiplex PCR, while TCRdb's copy carries only in-frame clones and drops some. The listing contains some 110,000 clones. This TCR derives from a man between 18 and 35 years old in good health and CMV-seronegative. V gene TRBV23-1 combines with J gene TRBJ2-2; possibly TRBD1 for D (5 bases). TRBV23-1 is sorted into the ORF group, with uncertain function. Material for sequencing was PBMCs. The CDR3 is CASSQSRAGIGTGELFF. The CDR3 DNA follows: TGCGCCAGCAGTCAATCAAGGGCAGGGATAGGCACCGGGGAGCTGTTTTTT.